The sequence of this T cell receptor (beta chain) was determined in a study of blood T cell repertoires in COVID-19. Per the germline V gene, CDR1 is SGHRS and CDR2 is YFSETQ. There are 17 residues in the CDR3. Deletions cut 0 bases from V and 5 bases from J, with 19 bases between. Assay: immunoSEQ multiplex PCR; the TCRdb copy retains only in-frame clones and omits some. The sample lists around 70,000 clones; approximately 79% were seen once. Sequenced sample: peripheral blood. The origin of this receptor is a woman aged 50 to 60 with acute or convalescent COVID-19. The chain has TRBV5-1 and TRBJ2-3, with D maybe TRBD1 (5 bases). In DNA form, the CDR3 reads TGCGCCAGCAGCTTGGGGGCGGTCAGGGCCGCCGTAGATACGCAGTATTTT. This gives the protein CASSLGAVRAAVDTQYF. The whole variable domain, remainder taken from reference TRBV5-1 and TRBJ2-3, is KAGVTQTPRYLIKTRGQQVTLSCSPISGHRSVSWYQQTPGQGLQFLFEYFSETQRNKGNFPGRFSGRQFSNSRSEMNVSTLELGDSALYLCASSLGAVRAAVDTQYFGPGTRLTVL.